The present entry profiles one TCR beta chain with its context. Its antigen is not known. A read error is possible here, since a much larger clone lies one base away. The CDR3 extends over 13 amino acids. In germline, CDR1 is SGDLS, CDR2 YYNGEE. A quantitative 5'-RACE method, one with molecular barcodes, was used to make TCR beta libraries. TCRdb ran MiXCR on the 5' RACE reads and lists one entry per CDR3 protein. The table shows around 180,000 distinct CDR3 sequences, with over 10% occurring only once. The entry originates in a study of CD8 T cells in ankylosing spondylitis. Findings and caveats of the study: Apparently characteristic of ankylosing spondylitis blood was a TCR beta motif (roughly eight highly homologous variants).

The sequencing input was blood, either unsorted or a sorted T cell fraction (not recorded which). The sequence derives from a female donor with ankylosing spondylitis or in good health (not recorded which). The V and J genes are TRBV9 and TRBJ1-1; D ambiguous. Here the CDR3 DNA reads TGTGCCGGCAGCGTAGTAATGAACACTGAAGCTTTCTTT. Protein sequence: CAGSVVMNTEAFF.